This TCR beta chain is from a study of beta chain features in type 1 diabetes. V lost 6 bases to trimming and J lost 3 bases; unmatched junction nucleotides: 7. Germline CDR1 and CDR2: SGHVS and FQNEAQ. The length of the CDR3 is 16 residues. The sequenced template was cDNA made from the entire isolated RNA. Sequencing used immunoSEQ multiplex PCR; TCRdb keeps in-frame clones, though not all of them. This sample has 350,000 to 400,000 clones, with roughly 16% found just once. The material sequenced was naive CD4+ T cells from blood. The origin of this receptor is a woman aged 18-29 years in good health. V and J are TRBV7-8 and TRBJ2-3; 12 positions agree with TRBD1. The CDR3 DNA reads TGTGCCAGCAGTCCGGGACAGGGGGCGGTAACAGATACGCAGTATTTT. As protein: CASSPGQGAVTDTQYF. Full variable domain (rest looked up from reference TRBV7-8 and TRBJ2-3): GAGVSQSPRYKVAKRGQDVALRCDPISGHVSLFWYQQALGQGPEFLTYFQNEAQLDKSGLPSDRFFAERPEGSVSTLKIQRTQQEDSAVYLCASSPGQGAVTDTQYFGPGTRLTVL.